Shown below are 29 T cell receptor beta chains from a single sample sequenced in a study of molecular identifiers for immune sequencing clone quantification. TCRdb re-derived calls from the PCR reads in MiXCR, one entry per CDR3 protein. This repertoire shows about 640,000 distinct CDR3 sequences, roughly 21% found once; its top ten account for around 0.9%. The sample consisted of naive CD8+ T cells from blood, with Jurkat cell RNA spiked in. Subset noted: FACS-sorted CD8+CD4-CCR7+CD45RA+ naive T cells. The receptors derive from a human donor in good health. Some libraries in this study had Jurkat cell RNA spiked in.

Comment on this clonotype: A much larger clone differs from this one at a single base, so this may be a read error. This chain links TRBV2 with TRBJ1-2; D gene uncertain. The length of the CDR3 is 13 residues. Germline CDR1 reads SNHLY; CDR2 reads FYNNEI. CDR3 sequence (DNA): TGTGCCAGCAAGGGAAACAGCCACTATGGCTACGCCTTC. This translates into CASKGNSHYGYAF.

The V call is TRBV24-1, the J call TRBJ2-3; 10 nucleotides align to TRBD1. From germline, CDR1 is KGHDR and CDR2 SFDVKD. The CDR3 loop spans 16 amino acids. Germline trimming cut 4 bases from V and 6 bases from J; bases unmatched to any gene: 9. The CDR3 reads CATSDDGTGEGDTQYF. CDR3 sequence (DNA): TGTGCCACCAGTGACGATGGGACAGGGGAAGGGGATACGCAGTATTTT.

This clonotype has at least ten counts. The rearrangement joins TRBV27 to TRBJ2-4; D possibly corresponds to TRBD1 (6 bases). CDR3 size: 15 residues. Trimming stripped 5 bases from V and 6 bases from J, with 17 bases between. Germline values: CDR1 MNHEY, CDR2 SMNVEV (reference sequence). CDR3 DNA: TGTGCCAGCAGTCCGTTTGACAGGTCCACAAACATTCAGTACTTC. Translated, it gives CASSPFDRSTNIQYF.

This clonotype was counted ten times or more. The chain carries TRBV7-2 and TRBJ2-3, with TRBD2 matching 9 bases. This CDR3 comprises 16 residues. The junction had 9 bases not matched to a gene; V was cut back by 4 bases and J by 4 bases. Germline V gene sequence: CDR1 SGHTA, CDR2 FQGNSA. The CDR3, as DNA: TGTGCCAGCAGCTCCTTAGCGGGAGCTGTGGCAGATACGCAGTATTTT. This codes for CASSSLAGAVADTQYF.

This chain joins TRBV20-1 and TRBJ2-7, with 8 bases identical to TRBD2. Per germline, CDR1 DFQATT and CDR2 SNEGSKA (reference sequence). J lost 3 bases, V lost 0 bases, and 10 bases had no gene match. CDR3 size: 16 residues. CDR3 coding DNA: TGCAGTGCTAGAGATCGGGTAGCGGGGACCATCTACGAGCAGTACTTC. Amino acid sequence: CSARDRVAGTIYEQYF.

Many counts were recorded for this clonotype. The chain carries TRBV12-3 or TRBV12-4 and TRBJ2-3; 11 positions agree with TRBD2. The CDR3 is 16 amino acids. The V segment lost 6 bases and the J segment 6 bases; nucleotides outside the gene matches: 11. CDR3 region: CASSLGSGRALDTQYF. The CDR3 DNA follows: TGTGCCAGCAGCCTAGGTAGCGGGAGGGCGTTGGATACGCAGTATTTT.

The rearrangement joins TRBV10-1 to TRBJ1-4; 8 bases are a match to TRBD1. V shed 8 bases, J shed 1 base, and the junction held 15 bases outside the gene matches. CDR1 and CDR2 from the germline V gene are WNHNN and SYGVQD (reference sequence). The CDR3 consists of 18 residues. CDR3 loop: CASVRTGRYVETNEKLFF. CDR3 DNA sequence: TGCGCCAGCGTTAGGACAGGGCGATATGTTGAAACTAATGAAAAACTGTTTTTT.

This clonotype was detected many times. Written as DNA, the CDR3 is TGTGCCAGCACCCCGGACCACCAAAAGTACTTC. Translating it yields CASTPDHQKYF. This chain connects TRBV27 to TRBJ2-4; D gene unclear. There are 11 residues in the CDR3. CDR1 and CDR2 from the germline V gene are MNHEY and SMNVEV (reference sequence). The V end lost 7 bases, the J end lost 14 bases, and 15 bases lay between the germline ends.

Details on this clonotype: The junction departs from germline at one end; a sequencing error may be responsible. The gene calls are TRBV6-2 or TRBV6-3 and TRBJ1-1; 7 bases match TRBD1. CDR1 is MNHEY and CDR2 is SVGEGT in the germline V gene. This CDR3 region has 16 residues. The CDR3 sequence is CASSDTSDRIITETFF. The CDR3 DNA sequence: TGTGCCAGCAGCGACACCTCGGACAGGATAATAACTGAAACTTTCTTT.

As DNA, the CDR3 is TGTGCCAGTAGTAACCGGGACAGGGGAAGCAATCAGCCCCAGCATTTT. Residues: CASSNRDRGSNQPQHF. V and J are TRBV19 and TRBJ1-5, with 10 bases lining up with TRBD1. V trimming: 4 bases; J trimming: 1 base; junction bases outside the gene matches: 4. The CDR3 consists of 16 residues. Per germline, CDR1 LNHDA and CDR2 SQIVND (reference sequence).

This clonotype was detected ten times or more. The rearrangement links TRBV12-3 or TRBV12-4 to TRBJ2-7, with D perhaps assigned TRBD1 or TRBD2 (5 bases each). The CDR3 loop spans 14 amino acids. Trimming shortened V by 1 base and J by 2 bases, and 9 bases separated the two germline ends. CDR3 coding DNA: TGTGCCAGCAGTTTAGAGGGACGGCCCTACGAGCAGTACTTC. Protein sequence: CASSLEGRPYEQYF.

This clonotype was seen at least ten times. The gene calls are TRBV19 and TRBJ2-7, with D perhaps matching TRBD1 (5 bases). The CDR3 length is 14 residues. V was shortened by 1 base and J by 5 bases, with 12 bases between the two germline ends. Germline CDR1 reads LNHDA; CDR2 reads SQIVND (reference sequence). The CDR3 here is CASSIAGRADEQYF. DNA for the CDR3: TGTGCCAGTAGTATAGCGGGCAGGGCCGACGAGCAGTACTTC.

As for this clonotype: At one end, the junction sequence differs from germline, possibly due to a read error. This chain connects TRBV4-3 to TRBJ2-3, with 9 positions matching TRBD2. Germline lookup yields CDR1 LGHNA and CDR2 YSLEER. This CDR3 is built from 19 residues. In DNA, the CDR3 is TGCGCCAGCAGCCAAGATCAGTGGAGGGTAGCGGGAGATCCAGATACGCAGTGTTTT. It is translated as CASSQDQWRVAGDPDTQCF.

This clonotype came up many times. V and J are TRBV7-2 and TRBJ1-6, with D perhaps TRBD1 (5 bases). The CDR3 sequence is 15 residues long. Looked up from germline, CDR1 is SGHTA and CDR2 is FQGNSA. V gave up 1 base and J gave up 6 bases, with 10 bases separating them. CDR3 residues: CASSLDQGLNSPLHF. The CDR3 bases are TGTGCCAGCAGCTTAGACCAGGGTCTTAATTCACCCCTCCACTTT.

The chain uses TRBV4-3 and TRBJ2-3; the D gene is possibly TRBD2 (6 bases). CDR1 and CDR2 (germline): LGHNA, YSLEER. Trimming cost V 1 base and J 2 bases, with 16 bases left between them. This CDR3 spans 17 amino acids. Here the CDR3 reads CASSQGVGRGNTDTQYF. The DNA for the CDR3 is TGCGCCAGCAGCCAAGGGGTCGGGCGGGGAAACACAGATACGCAGTATTTT.

V is TRBV7-9 and J is TRBJ2-1; TRBD2 is a possible D gene (6 bases). The length of the CDR3 is 14 residues. V lost 11 bases to trimming and J lost 3 bases, with 17 bases between them. Per the germline V gene, CDR1 is SEHNR and CDR2 is FQNEAQ (reference sequence). The CDR3 here is CAELGTQNYNEQFF. CDR3 nucleotides: TGTGCCGAACTAGGGACTCAAAACTACAATGAGCAGTTCTTC.

In this sample, this clonotype turned up many times. This chain uses TRBV7-6 with TRBJ2-5, with 8 bases that match TRBD2. Germline V CDR1 and CDR2: SGHVS, FNYEAQ. The CDR3 consists of 17 residues. The ends lost 4 bases at V and 2 bases at J; junction bases unmatched: 12. As DNA, the CDR3 is TGTGCCAGCAGCTCCGGGGGGGGGCCAAACTTACAAGAGACCCAGTACTTC. It translates to CASSSGGGPNLQETQYF.

On this clonotype: At one of its ends the junction is not consistent with the germline gene, which may arise from a read error. The chain carries TRBV5-6 and TRBJ2-2, with D perhaps TRBD2 (5 bases). The CDR3 is made up of 16 amino acids. Germline V gene lookup returns CDR1 SGHDT and CDR2 YYEEEE. The CDR3 region has the DNA TGTACCAGCAGCTTTTGGGGAGACATCAACACCGGGGAGCTGTTTTTT. This translates into CTSSFWGDINTGELFF.

This clonotype was seen more than once but under ten times. The V and J genes are TRBV5-8 and TRBJ1-5, with D uncertain. V was pared by 3 bases and J by 3 bases, with 16 bases between. The CDR3 runs 16 residues. CDR1 and CDR2 (germline): SGHTS, YDEGEE. DNA for the CDR3: TGTGCCAGCAGCTGGGGAGAGGCAGGTTTCAATCAGCCCCAGCATTTT. It codes for CASSWGEAGFNQPQHF.

Points on this clonotype: An end of the junction differs from the germline gene, which may be a read error. The rearrangement links TRBV20-1 to TRBJ2-2; D may be TRBD2 (5 bases). CDR3 length: 15 amino acids. Germline V gene lookup returns CDR1 DFQATT and CDR2 SNEGSKA (reference sequence). The CDR3 nucleotides are TGCAGTGCTAGAGATTGGCTAACGAACACCGGGAAGCTGTTTTTT. It specifies CSARDWLTNTGKLFF.

This clonotype was recorded a few times. The gene calls are TRBV19 and TRBJ2-2; maybe TRBD2 (5 bases). Germline CDR1 LNHDA, CDR2 SQIVND (reference sequence). Trimming removed 5 bases from V and 5 bases from J, with 15 bases in between. This CDR3 contains 15 residues. CDR3 in amino acids: CASSGGQMGTGELFF. In DNA, the CDR3 is TGTGCCAGTAGTGGAGGCCAGATGGGTACCGGGGAGCTGTTTTTT.

This clonotype was seen repeatedly, ten times or more. The rearrangement links TRBV5-1 to TRBJ1-1; D call uncertain. CDR3 length equals 14 residues. Trimming stripped 5 bases from V and 1 base from J, with 12 bases between. Per the germline V gene, CDR1 is SGHRS and CDR2 is YFSETQ. CDR3 sequence (DNA): TGCGCCAGCAGTGAGGCAGAGGCGAACACTGAAGCTTTCTTT. Translation: CASSEAEANTEAFF.

This clonotype was observed at least ten times. V gene TRBV5-4 combines with J gene TRBJ2-7, with a tentative D call TRBD1 (5 bases). The CDR3 sequence is 15 residues long. Trimming took off 1 base at V and 3 bases at J, with 14 bases between the two ends. CDR1 is SGHNT and CDR2 is YYREEE in the germline V gene (reference sequence). The CDR3: CASSLTGYLYYEQYF. The DNA for the CDR3 is TGTGCCAGCAGCTTGACAGGCTACCTCTACTACGAGCAGTACTTC.

Many counts were recorded for this clonotype. V is TRBV7-9 and J is TRBJ1-5; D uncertain. CDR3 length equals 12 residues. Germline loops: CDR1 SEHNR, CDR2 FQNEAQ (reference sequence). V lost 5 bases, J lost 5 bases, and 7 bases lay in between. Here the CDR3 reads CASSHGYQPQHF. The DNA for the CDR3 is TGTGCCAGCAGCCATGGTTATCAGCCCCAGCATTTT.

This clonotype was recorded a few times. The V call is TRBV11-1, the J call TRBJ1-1; perhaps TRBD1 as D (6 bases). The CDR3 runs to 13 residues. Trimming stripped 4 bases from V and 4 bases from J, with 10 bases between. The germline V gene has CDR1 SGHAT and CDR2 FQDESV (reference sequence). The CDR3: CASSYRAGTEAFF. The CDR3 bases are TGTGCCAGCAGCTACAGGGCTGGCACTGAAGCTTTCTTT. The full variable domain, rest sourced from reference TRBV11-1 and TRBJ1-1, is EAEVAQSPRYKITEKSQAVAFWCDPISGHATLYWYRQILGQGPELLVQFQDESVVDDSQLPKDRFSAERLKGVDSTLKIQPAELGDSAMYLCASSYRAGTEAFFGQGTRLTVV.

This clonotype came up a few times. This chain uses TRBV12-3 or TRBV12-4 with TRBJ1-1; tentative D call: TRBD1 (6 bases). V was pared by 2 bases and J by 1 base, with 14 bases between. This CDR3 contains 16 residues. The chain's CDR3 is CASSLSGNRENTEAFF. For the CDR3, the DNA is TGTGCCAGCAGTTTATCGGGTAACAGGGAGAACACTGAAGCTTTCTTT.

This clonotype was picked up a small number of times. CDR3 bases: TGCAGTGCTAGGTGGTCTGTGACTAGCGGGTTCACTTGGGCAGATACGCAGTATTTT. It yields the protein CSARWSVTSGFTWADTQYF. This chain joins TRBV20-1 and TRBJ2-3, with 10 bases identical to TRBD2. This CDR3 comprises 19 residues. CDR1 is DFQATT and CDR2 is SNEGSKA in the germline V gene (reference sequence). The V segment lost 3 bases and the J segment 4 bases; nucleotides outside the gene matches: 19.

Remarks on this clonotype: At one end the junction does not follow the germline gene, possibly because of a read error. The chain has TRBV7-9 and TRBJ2-1; 8 nucleotides match TRBD1. The germline CDR1 and CDR2 sequences are SEHNR and FQNEAQ (reference sequence). This CDR3 is 15 amino acids long. CDR3 region: CASSTTGGKWNGQFF. The DNA of the CDR3 is TGTGCCAGCAGCACTACAGGGGGAAAGTGGAATGGGCAGTTCTTC.

The table lists this clonotype with many counts. The gene calls are TRBV4-3 and TRBJ2-1, with D possibly TRBD2 on 6 matching bases. The CDR3 spans 15 residues. Germline V lookup: CDR1 LGHNA, CDR2 YSLEER. V lost 5 bases and J lost 4, with 15 bases in between. CDR3 nucleotide sequence: TGCGCCAGCAGCAGAGCTAGCGATTCGTACAATGAGCAGTTCTTC. It codes for CASSRASDSYNEQFF.